This is a list of T cell receptor beta chains from one sample in a study of cytomegalovirus exposure and HLA in healthy donors. TCRdb's copy holds only in-frame clones and misses some; the assay was immunoSEQ multiplex PCR. The sample lists over 150,000 clones, roughly 84% occurring once. The specimen was PBMCs. The origin of the receptors is a boy aged 2 to 10 in good health and CMV-seronegative. The CDR3 runs from the conserved cysteine through the conserved F or W. D genes are given only for firm matches. Not all rows give a size; the values are once, few, many and, for expanded clones, a class.

>TRBD2|NA|TRBJ2-3|TRBV11-1
CASSFLLAEVSTDTQYF
TGTGCCAGCAGCTTTCTTCTAGCGGAGGTTAGCACAGATACGCAGTATTTT
>TRBD2|NA|TRBJ2-5|TRBV7-6
CASSATAGVGLGETQYF
TGTGCCAGCAGCGCCACAGCGGGAGTGGGGTTAGGCGAGACCCAGTACTTC
>NA|NA|TRBJ2-3|TRBV29-1
CSVGRQSTDTQYF
TGCAGCGTGGGTAGACAGAGCACAGATACGCAGTATTTT
>NA|NA|TRBJ2-2|TRBV5-1
CASSLEGGWTGELFF
TGCGCCAGCAGCTTGGAGGGAGGCTGGACCGGGGAGCTGTTTTTT
>TRBD1|once|TRBJ2-7|TRBV9
CASSAGTGLYEQYF
TGTGCCAGCAGCGCCGGGACAGGGCTCTACGAGCAGTACTTC
>TRBD1|NA|TRBJ2-1|TRBV2
CASSVDRDNEQFF
TGTGCCAGCAGTGTGGACAGGGACAATGAGCAGTTCTTC
>TRBD2|NA|TRBJ2-5|TRBV30
CAWTSGKETQYF
TGTGCCTGGACTAGCGGGAAAGAGACCCAGTACTTC
>TRBD2|NA|TRBJ2-1|TRBV11-3
CASSLYARGRAGEQFF
TGTGCCAGCAGCTTATACGCTCGCGGGAGGGCCGGTGAGCAGTTCTTC
>TRBD1|NA|TRBJ1-1|TRBV27
CASSFLRTGVNTEAFF
TGTGCCAGCAGTTTTTTGAGGACAGGAGTGAACACTGAAGCTTTCTTT
>NA|NA|TRBJ2-2|TRBV9
CASSVEQSVGELFF
TGTGCCAGCAGCGTAGAACAGTCTGTTGGGGAGCTGTTTTTT
>TRBD1|NA|TRBJ1-2|TRBV2
CASRGDRGHGYTF
TGTGCCAGCAGGGGAGACAGGGGGCATGGCTACACCTTC
>TRBD1|NA|TRBJ1-3|TRBV28
CASSGTGYGNTIYF
TGTGCCAGCAGTGGGACAGGGTATGGAAACACCATATATTTT
>TRBD1|NA|TRBJ2-1|TRBV7-8
CASSFWTGEPHEQFF
TGTGCCAGCAGCTTTTGGACAGGGGAGCCGCATGAGCAGTTCTTC
>NA|NA|TRBJ1-1|TRBV6-5
CASSYRTTLNTEAFF
TGTGCCAGCAGTTACCGGACTACCTTGAACACTGAAGCTTTCTTT
>NA|NA|TRBJ2-1|TRBV5-1
CASSKGQLYNEQFF
TGCGCCAGCAGTAAAGGACAACTCTACAATGAGCAGTTCTTC
>TRBD1|NA|TRBJ2-7|TRBV2
CASSPTRDRDYEQYF
TGTGCCAGCAGCCCAACCCGGGACAGAGACTACGAGCAGTACTTC
>TRBD2|NA|TRBJ2-3|TRBV11-3
CASSFSGRGDTQYF
TGTGCCAGCAGCTTTAGCGGGAGGGGCGATACGCAGTATTTT
>TRBD1|once|TRBJ2-7|TRBV2
CASSELGTGAYEQYF
TGTGCCAGCAGTGAATTAGGGACAGGGGCCTACGAGCAGTACTTC
>NA|NA|TRBJ2-7|TRBV27
CASGLLYEQYF
TGTGCCAGCGGGCTCCTCTACGAGCAGTACTTC
>TRBD2|NA|TRBJ2-1|TRBV7-9
CASSPGLAGNNEQFF
TGTGCCAGCAGCCCAGGACTAGCGGGGAACAATGAGCAGTTCTTC
>TRBD2|NA|TRBJ2-1|TRBV5-1
CASRVRAGVVYNEQFF
TGCGCCAGCAGGGTTAGAGCGGGAGTAGTGTACAATGAGCAGTTCTTC
>NA|few|TRBJ1-4|TRBV5-6
CASSLLTGTNEKLFF
TGTGCCAGCAGCTTGTTAACAGGGACTAATGAAAAACTGTTTTTT
>NA|NA|TRBJ2-3|TRBV6-5
CASSNVQGRTDTQYF
TGTGCCAGCAGCAACGTCCAGGGAAGGACAGATACGCAGTATTTT
>NA|once|TRBJ1-2|TRBV27
CASSLSGGGYNYGYTF
TGTGCCAGCAGTTTATCGGGGGGGGGCTATAACTATGGCTACACCTTC
>NA|NA|TRBJ1-4|TRBV5-4
CASSLGWGGTNEKLFF
TGTGCCAGCAGCTTGGGGTGGGGAGGAACTAATGAAAAACTGTTTTTT
>TRBD2|NA|TRBJ2-3|TRBV5-1
CASSVGLAASTDTQYF
TGCGCCAGCAGCGTGGGACTAGCGGCAAGCACAGATACGCAGTATTTT
>NA|NA|TRBJ2-1|TRBV14
CASGGSYNEQFF
TGTGCCAGCGGCGGTTCCTACAATGAGCAGTTCTTC
>TRBD1|NA|TRBJ2-5|TRBV5-1
CASSLEGARVETQYF
TGCGCCAGCAGCTTGGAGGGGGCGCGTGTGGAGACCCAGTACTTC
>NA|NA|TRBJ2-7|TRBV5-1
CASSPLGRNPYEQYF
TGCGCCAGCAGCCCCCTAGGCCGGAACCCCTACGAGCAGTACTTC
>NA|NA|TRBJ1-5|TRBV28
CASSPTGDGGPQHF
TGTGCCAGCAGTCCCACGGGGGACGGAGGCCCCCAGCATTTT
>NA|NA|TRBJ2-5|TRBV9
CASSVGQVTETQYF
TGTGCCAGCAGCGTAGGTCAGGTTACAGAGACCCAGTACTTC
>TRBD1|NA|TRBJ1-1|TRBV18
CASSPNTDTGGEAFF
TGTGCCAGCTCACCGAATACAGACACAGGGGGGGAAGCTTTCTTT
>TRBD1|NA|TRBJ2-6|TRBV6-1
CASSEVGTVNSGANVLTF
TGTGCCAGCAGTGAAGTAGGGACAGTTAACTCTGGGGCCAACGTCCTGACTTTC
>TRBD2|NA|TRBJ2-7|TRBV6-5
CASSSRGTSSGEQYF
TGTGCCAGCAGTTCTCGTGGGACTAGTTCCGGCGAGCAGTACTTC
>TRBD1|NA|TRBJ2-7|TRBV29-1
CSVEDPGQGEYEQYF
TGCAGCGTTGAAGATCCCGGACAGGGGGAATACGAGCAGTACTTC
>TRBD1|NA|TRBJ2-2|TRBV5-5
CASSSPGQGIPGELFF
TGTGCCAGCAGCTCGCCGGGACAGGGAATTCCCGGGGAGCTGTTTTTT
>TRBD1|NA|TRBJ1-4|TRBV9
CASSLPTGGIEKLFF
TGTGCCAGCAGTCTGCCGACAGGGGGTATTGAAAAACTGTTTTTT
>NA|few|TRBJ1-1|TRBV9
CASSVEGWNTEAFF
TGTGCCAGCAGCGTAGAGGGGTGGAACACTGAAGCTTTCTTT
>TRBD2|few|TRBJ2-7|TRBV28
CASSPLAGVLGEQYF
TGTGCCAGCAGTCCGCTAGCGGGAGTCCTTGGCGAGCAGTACTTC
>TRBD2|once|TRBJ2-5|TRBV5-4
CASSLSAGGQETQYF
TGTGCCAGCAGCTTGTCAGCGGGAGGCCAAGAGACCCAGTACTTC
>TRBD2|NA|TRBJ2-2|TRBV7-8
CASSSPLAGGPYTGELFF
TGTGCCAGCAGCTCCCCCCTAGCGGGAGGGCCCTACACCGGGGAGCTGTTTTTT
>TRBD2|NA|TRBJ2-1|TRBV4-1
CASSPYSGSGGNEQFF
TGCGCCAGCAGCCCCTATAGCGGGAGCGGGGGAAATGAGCAGTTCTTC
>TRBD1|once|TRBJ2-4|TRBV25-1
CASRDRIINIQYF
TGTGCCAGCAGGGACAGGATTATCAACATTCAGTACTTC
>NA|NA|TRBJ1-1|TRBV25-1
CASSDWNTEAFF
TGTGCCAGCAGCGACTGGAACACTGAAGCTTTCTTT
>TRBD2|NA|TRBJ2-7|TRBV10-3
CAISESVLADSYEQYF
TGTGCCATCAGTGAGTCGGTTCTAGCGGACTCCTACGAGCAGTACTTC